The entry below describes one T cell receptor (beta chain). The CDR3 has 16 residues. The germline V gene has CDR1 LGHNA and CDR2 YSLEER. This entry is derived from a study of T cells expressing NK-cell markers. Each CDR3 protein gets one entry in TCRdb, which reprocessed the 5' RACE reads and gives no DNA. The sample table includes approximately 150,000 distinct CDR3 sequences. This chain uses TRBV4-3 with TRBJ2-7; TCRdb names TRBD1, which stays unverified in the absence of DNA. This sequence was found in a man younger than 35 in good health. Specimen: blood T cells: a sorted CD56 or NKG2C T cell subset, CD4+ or CD8+ T cells, or bulk PBMC T cells (not recorded which). CDR3 residues: CASSQDKGIYSYEQYF.